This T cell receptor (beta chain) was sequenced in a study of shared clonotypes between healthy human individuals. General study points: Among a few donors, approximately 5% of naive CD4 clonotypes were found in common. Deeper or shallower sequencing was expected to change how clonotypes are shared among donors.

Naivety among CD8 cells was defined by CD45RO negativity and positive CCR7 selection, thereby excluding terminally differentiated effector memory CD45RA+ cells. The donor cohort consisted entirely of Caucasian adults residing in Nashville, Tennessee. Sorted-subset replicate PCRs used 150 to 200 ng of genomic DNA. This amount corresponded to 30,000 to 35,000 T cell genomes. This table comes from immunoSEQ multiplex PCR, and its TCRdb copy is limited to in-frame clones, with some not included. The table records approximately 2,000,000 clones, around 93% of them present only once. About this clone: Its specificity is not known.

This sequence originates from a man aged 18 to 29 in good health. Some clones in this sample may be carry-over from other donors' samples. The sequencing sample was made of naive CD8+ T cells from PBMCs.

The CDR3 reads CASTLTGVTHNEQFF. CDR3 nucleotide sequence: TGTGCCAGCACCCTGACAGGGGTAACCCACAATGAGCAGTTCTTC. This chain connects TRBV27 to TRBJ2-1; 8 bases are shared with TRBD1. V shed 7 bases, J shed 5 bases, and the junction held 10 bases outside the gene matches. The CDR3 extends over 15 amino acids. Germline V gene sequence: CDR1 MNHEY, CDR2 SMNVEV (reference sequence).